This TCR beta chain is from a study of blood T cell repertoires in COVID-19. Study at large: Spain, Italy and the United States supplied samples that represented acute and convalescent COVID-19. Sample material is recorded as cDNA or gDNA derived from T cells, B-cell-depleted T cells, or PBMCs.

The V end was cut by 3 bases, the J end by 2 bases, with 8 bases between. The CDR3 totals 13 residues. CDR1 and CDR2 from the germline V gene are SEHNR and FQNEAQ (reference sequence). Per the original methods: The authors estimated nucleated cell counts from reference gene primer amplification. Repertoires were generated with immunoSEQ multiplex PCR, while TCRdb's copy carries only in-frame clones and drops some. Clone size and the V and J calls come from that table; the DNA yielded D and trimming. The sample has 25,000 to 30,000 clones, 60% to 85% seen once. This clone was recorded a few times. The sequenced material came from peripheral blood. V is TRBV7-9 and J is TRBJ2-7; perhaps TRBD1 as D (6 bases). This TCR came from a woman in her 70s with active or convalescent COVID-19. The CDR3 coding sequence is TGTGCCAGCAGCTTGAGGACAGCCTACGAGCAGTACTTC. It encodes CASSLRTAYEQYF.